One sample yielded the 21 T cell receptor beta chains listed below, sequenced in a study of blood T cells in healthy people across ages. Next came a second PCR, run for 7 to 11 cycles, which used a sample-barcoded 5' primer along with a J-beta primer mix. TCRdb re-called the 5' RACE reads through MiXCR, storing one row per CDR3 protein. The sample has 800,000 to 900,000 distinct CDR3 sequences, under 80% seen once. The sample was blood. The receptors were sampled from a man aged 25 to 40 in good health.

This chain links TRBV4-3 with TRBJ2-1; 8 positions match TRBD2. Germline V gives CDR1 LGHNA, CDR2 YSLEER. J gave up 5 bases and V 3 bases, and 12 bases lay outside the gene matches. This CDR3 is built from 17 residues. The CDR3 protein is CASSHQTGTRDHNEQFF. DNA for the CDR3: TGCGCCAGCAGCCATCAAACCGGGACTAGGGACCACAATGAGCAGTTCTTC.

This rearrangement joins TRBV11-2 to TRBJ2-1; D might be TRBD2 (5 bases). This CDR3 is built from 14 residues. Per germline, CDR1 SGHAT and CDR2 FQNNGV. Trimming shortened V by 0 bases and J by 6 bases, and 9 bases separated the two germline ends. The CDR3 bases are TGTGCCAGCAGCTTAGACGGTGCGGGCAATGAGCAGTTCTTC. Translating it yields CASSLDGAGNEQFF.

The table lists this clonotype with a count of one. The rearrangement links TRBV7-9 to TRBJ1-2; maybe TRBD1 (5 bases). The V end was cut by 0 bases, the J end by 1 base, with 9 bases between. Per germline, CDR1 SEHNR and CDR2 FQNEAQ (reference sequence). The CDR3 sequence is 15 residues long. The chain's CDR3 is CASSLAGDGNYGYTF. The CDR3 DNA is TGTGCCAGCAGCTTAGCAGGGGACGGTAACTATGGCTACACCTTC.

This rearrangement joins TRBV7-9 to TRBJ2-1, with TRBD2 matching over 11 bases. The CDR3 length is 15 residues. Per the germline V gene, CDR1 is SEHNR and CDR2 is FQNEAQ (reference sequence). The V segment lost 0 bases and the J segment 7 bases; nucleotides outside the gene matches: 2. CDR3 sequence (DNA): TGTGCCAGCAGCTTAGCTAGCGGGGGGGTGAATGAGCAGTTCTTC. Translated: CASSLASGGVNEQFF.

The chain joins TRBV6-2 or TRBV6-3 to TRBJ1-6; no clear D gene. V was clipped by 6 bases and J by 0 bases, with 12 bases between them. CDR1 is MNHEY and CDR2 is SVGEGT in the germline V gene. The CDR3 sequence is 16 residues long. The CDR3 sequence is CASRDPGSSYNSPLHF. The CDR3 DNA follows: TGTGCCAGCAGAGACCCCGGGAGCTCCTATAATTCACCCCTCCACTTT.

The V call is TRBV4-3, the J call TRBJ2-4; TRBD2 agrees at 8 bases. The J call is in doubt because the DNA end fits TRBJ2-7 better. CDR1 and CDR2 from the germline V gene are LGHNA and YSLEER. This CDR3 comprises 15 residues. CDR3 DNA: TGCGCCAGCAGCTCGCGGGGGGATCATGAGGACGAGCAGTACTTC. Protein sequence: CASSSRGDHEDEQYF.

The chain uses TRBV7-9 and TRBJ2-1; TRBD1 matches at 7 bases. With 11 bases clipped from V and 10 bases from J, the junction kept 8 bases outside the gene matches. The CDR3 runs to 11 residues. The V gene's germline CDR1 is SEHNR and CDR2 FQNEAQ (reference sequence). The CDR3 is CALEGAGEQFF. The CDR3 bases are TGTGCCCTAGAGGGGGCAGGGGAGCAGTTCTTC.

This clonotype was recorded a few times. CDR3 coding DNA: TGTGCCAGCAGCGCCTCGATCTCTGGGGCCAACGTCCTGACTTTC. Translation: CASSASISGANVLTF. The V gene is TRBV7-2, the J gene TRBJ2-6; no definite D call. The CDR3 is 15 amino acids. V lost 5 bases and J lost 0, with 8 bases in between. From germline, CDR1 is SGHTA and CDR2 FQGNSA. The variable domain in full, completed from reference TRBV7-2 and TRBJ2-6, reads GAGVSQSPSNKVTEKGKDVELRCDPISGHTALYWYRQSLGQGLEFLIYFQGNSAPDKSGLPSDRFSAERTGGSVSTLTIQRTQQEDSAVYLCASSASISGANVLTFGAGSRLTVL.

DNA for the CDR3: TGTGCCAGCAGCCGCCAGCGAACAGCTAATGAAAAACTGTTTTTT. This encodes CASSRQRTANEKLFF. The chain carries TRBV28 and TRBJ1-4; D remains unclear. Trimming shortened V by 6 bases and J by 3 bases, and 14 bases separated the two germline ends. This CDR3 comprises 15 residues. CDR1 is MDHEN and CDR2 is SYDVKM in the germline V gene.

The CDR3 is CASRQGVGETQYF. Written as DNA, the CDR3 is TGTGCCAGCAGACAGGGAGTTGGTGAGACCCAGTACTTC. The gene calls are TRBV6-5 and TRBJ2-4; tentatively, D is TRBD1 (6 bases). The J call may be mistaken, given a closer DNA end match to TRBJ2-5. This CDR3 has 13 residues. Germline CDR1 reads MNHEY; CDR2 reads SVGAGI.

The V call is TRBV9, the J call TRBJ2-5, with D perhaps being TRBD1 or TRBD2 (5 bases each). This CDR3 contains 14 residues. V lost 0 bases to trimming and J lost 8 bases, with 14 bases between them. Germline CDR1 is SGDLS and CDR2 is YYNGEE. The CDR3 sequence is CASSVDGASGTQYF. The CDR3 coding sequence is TGTGCCAGCAGCGTAGACGGGGCCTCGGGAACCCAGTACTTC.

This sequence joins TRBV15 and TRBJ2-1; 9 bases fit TRBD1. The CDR3 has 15 amino acids. J gave up 4 bases and V 1 base, and 2 bases lay outside the gene matches. From germline, CDR1 is LNHNV and CDR2 YYDKDF (reference sequence). DNA for the CDR3: TGTGCCACCAGCAGAGCGGGGACAGGGTACAATGAGCAGTTCTTC. This encodes CATSRAGTGYNEQFF.

This clonotype was recorded a few times. J is TRBJ2-7 and V is TRBV5-1; 9 bases line up with TRBD1. Germline values: CDR1 SGHRS, CDR2 YFSETQ. The CDR3 has 15 amino acids. With 3 bases clipped from V and 2 bases from J, the junction kept 6 bases outside the gene matches. CDR3 DNA: TGCGCCAGCAGCTGGGAGGGACAGGGCCCCTACGAGCAGTACTTC. Its protein is CASSWEGQGPYEQYF.

The rearrangement joins TRBV18 to TRBJ1-4; D uncertain. Trimming removed 4 bases at V and 8 bases at J, with 11 bases between. The CDR3 is made up of 13 amino acids. Germline V gene sequence: CDR1 KGHSH, CDR2 LQKENI. The CDR3 DNA follows: TGTGCCAGCTCACGAAGTACGGGGGAAAAACTGTTTTTT. Its translation is CASSRSTGEKLFF.

The V and J genes are TRBV6-5 and TRBJ2-4; a possible D gene is TRBD2 (6 bases). The J call is doubtful: the DNA matches TRBJ2-7 better. The CDR3 runs to 16 residues. Germline loops: CDR1 MNHEY, CDR2 SVGAGI. The CDR3, as DNA: TGTGCCAGCAGTTTCGCCGCCGGGAGCCTAGGATACGAGCAGTACTTC. Protein sequence: CASSFAAGSLGYEQYF.

This clonotype was counted only a few times. The V gene is TRBV12-3 or TRBV12-4, the J gene TRBJ2-7, with D maybe TRBD1 (6 bases). The CDR3 is made up of 14 amino acids. The V end was cut by 4 bases, the J end by 2 bases, with 12 bases between. The DNA of the CDR3 is TGTGCCAGCAGTTGGACCCAGGGGCCCTACGAGCAGTACTTC. Encoded protein: CASSWTQGPYEQYF.

This sequence joins TRBV20-1 and TRBJ1-2, with 11 bases fitting TRBD1. V shed 3 bases, J shed 2 bases, and the junction held 8 bases outside the gene matches. Germline CDR1 and CDR2: DFQATT and SNEGSKA (reference sequence). There are 16 residues in the CDR3. The CDR3 region has the DNA TGCAGTGCTAGGCAGGTGGACAGGGGGCTGAACTATGGCTACACCTTC. Encoded protein: CSARQVDRGLNYGYTF.

A note on this clonotype: The junction shows a germline mismatch at one end, possibly a read error. The rearrangement uses TRBV4-1 and TRBJ2-1; 11 nucleotides align to TRBD2. Germline V lookup: CDR1 MGHRA, CDR2 YSYEKL. This CDR3 is built from 16 residues. CDR3 loop: CAGSQELAGAYNEQFF. DNA of the CDR3: TGCGCCGGCAGCCAAGAACTAGCGGGGGCCTACAATGAGCAGTTCTTC.

CDR3 sequence (DNA): TGTGCCAGCAGTCTCGGGACTAGCGGTAATGAGCAGTTCTTC. Translated, it gives CASSLGTSGNEQFF. The rearrangement links TRBV27 to TRBJ2-1, with 11 bases fitting TRBD2. CDR3 length: 14 amino acids. The germline CDR1 and CDR2 sequences are MNHEY and SMNVEV (reference sequence). V shed 5 bases and J 7 bases; nucleotides not matched to a gene: 4.

The chain joins TRBV7-3 to TRBJ2-1, with 7 bases fitting TRBD2. CDR1 is SGHTA and CDR2 is FQGTGA in the germline V gene. This CDR3 has 15 residues. Trimming removed 5 bases from V and 4 bases from J; junction bases left unmatched: 8. The CDR3 DNA reads as TGTGCCAGCAGCCCAACTACGGGGGGTTACAATGAGCAGTTCTTC. Protein sequence: CASSPTTGGYNEQFF. Looking up the rest from reference TRBV7-3 and TRBJ2-1 gives the full variable domain: GAGVSQTPSNKVTEKGKYVELRCDPISGHTALYWYRQSLGQGPEFLIYFQGTGAADDSGLPNDRFFAVRPEGSVSTLKIQRTERGDSAVYLCASSPTTGGYNEQFFGPGTRLTVL.

This clonotype was seen more than once but under ten times. J is TRBJ2-3 and V is TRBV7-9; perhaps TRBD1 as D (5 bases). The V and J ends lost 0 bases and 0 bases respectively, with 13 bases between them. This CDR3 contains 17 residues. Germline values: CDR1 SEHNR, CDR2 FQNEAQ (reference sequence). Written as DNA, the CDR3 is TGTGCCAGCAGCTTAGCTGGCTGGGGCGCTAGCACAGATACGCAGTATTTT. Encoded protein: CASSLAGWGASTDTQYF.